The 7 T cell receptor beta chains listed next were all sequenced from one sample in a study of OX40 agonist ivuxolimab in advanced cancers. Sequencing used immunoSEQ multiplex PCR; TCRdb keeps in-frame clones, though not all of them. The sample lists about 150,000 clones; around 94% were seen once. The starting material was CD4+ or CD8+ T cells sorted from blood, obtained in a trial of the OX40 agonist ivuxolimab. The receptor source for this set is an adult with an advanced solid tumor such as melanoma, head and neck, liver or kidney cancer.

The rearrangement joins TRBV7-8 to TRBJ2-2; TRBD1 matches 10 bases. CDR1 is SGHVS and CDR2 is FQNEAQ in the germline V gene. After removal of 6 bases from V and 13 bases from J, the junction contained 11 bases not matched to a gene. The CDR3 consists of 14 residues. The CDR3 region has the DNA TGTGCCAGCAGTCGAGGTTGGACAGGGGGGCGGCTGTTTTTT. It is translated as CASSRGWTGGRLFF.

V usage is TRBV27 and J usage is TRBJ1-1; 7 nucleotides match TRBD1. The CDR3 is made up of 13 amino acids. Trimming took 5 bases from V and 10 from J; bases not matched to a gene: 10. Germline assignment: CDR1 MNHEY and CDR2 SMNVEV (reference sequence). As DNA, the CDR3 is TGTGCCAGCAGTGGCACGCAGGGGGTTCGAGCTTTCTTT. Its translation: CASSGTQGVRAFF.

The CDR3: CASSISGAPASYNEQFF. The CDR3 DNA reads TGTGCCAGTAGTATCTCGGGGGCCCCCGCCTCCTACAATGAGCAGTTCTTC. This rearrangement joins TRBV19 to TRBJ2-1; the D gene could be TRBD1 or TRBD2 (6 bases each). The length of the CDR3 is 17 residues. Looked up from germline, CDR1 is LNHDA and CDR2 is SQIVND (reference sequence). Trimming took 3 bases from V and 0 from J, leaving 15 bases between them.

The rearrangement joins TRBV28 to TRBJ1-2; no clear D gene. Trimming stripped 4 bases from V and 6 bases from J, with 21 bases between. Germline assignment: CDR1 MDHEN and CDR2 SYDVKM. The CDR3 spans 16 residues. CDR3 amino acids: CASSSAVTSALDGYTF. The CDR3 region has the DNA TGTGCCAGCAGTTCCGCCGTGACAAGTGCCCTCGATGGCTACACCTTC.

The V gene is TRBV5-1, the J gene TRBJ2-7; D may be TRBD2 (6 bases). The ends were cut back, 4 bases at V and 3 bases at J, with 23 bases in the middle. This CDR3 region has 17 residues. Per germline, CDR1 SGHRS and CDR2 YFSETQ. DNA for the CDR3: TGCGCCAGCAGCCCCGTGGCTAGCGAAAATATCCGCTACGAGCAGTACTTC. Translating it yields CASSPVASENIRYEQYF.

This chain joins TRBV7-2 and TRBJ1-3, with D unresolved. The germline V and J ends were trimmed by 1 base and 4 bases, with 14 bases remaining between them. CDR1 is SGHTA, CDR2 FQGNSA, per germline. The CDR3 covers 16 residues. Written as DNA, the CDR3 is TGTGCCAGCAGCTTAGTATCCCCGACCGTGGGAAACACCATATATTTT. This sequence encodes CASSLVSPTVGNTIYF.

CDR3 sequence: CSARPPWEQYF. DNA for the CDR3: TGCAGTGCTAGACCCCCGTGGGAGCAGTACTTC. The chain recombines TRBV20-1 with TRBJ2-7; D not resolved. This CDR3 spans 11 amino acids. Germline lookup yields CDR1 DFQATT and CDR2 SNEGSKA (reference sequence). V lost 2 bases, J lost 7 bases, and 9 bases lay in between.